Each of the 16 T cell receptor beta chains below was sequenced from the same sample in a study of regulatory T cells in long-lasting Graves disease (dated by TCRdb to the early 2020s). Libraries were prepared through multiplex PCR. Sequencing was carried out with an Illumina HiSeq 4000. CDR3 regions were amplified by Arm-PCR with iRepertoire HTBI primers to construct TCR beta libraries. TCRdb handled the public reads itself, with Q25 trimming in fastp and clone calling in MiXCR, and kept productive beta chains. Merged by CDR3 protein, the rows form single entries marked with the most common genes and DNA. The sample records fewer than 400,000 distinct CDR3 sequences, under 25% of which are singletons. The leading ten clones occupy 20% of the sample. The time point tag for this specimen amounts to: persistent/refractory GD, antithyroid drugs over 5 years with positive TRAb. For both TCR sequencing and RNA sequencing, RNA was extracted from PBMCs using TRIzol.

The specimen was peripheral blood mononuclear cells (PBMCs), collected when the disease was refractory, from a patient treated with antithyroid drugs. Receptor source: a female donor with Graves disease.

This clonotype was seen a few times. The V gene is TRBV28, the J gene TRBJ2-2; D gene ambiguous. Looked up from germline, CDR1 is MDHEN and CDR2 is SYDVKM. This CDR3 has 14 amino acids. Between the trimmed V and J ends, which lost 4 bases and 7 bases, there was a span of 13 bases. In DNA, the CDR3 is TGTGCCAGCAGTTCCCGAAGGGTGGACGGGGAGCTGTTTTTT. It specifies CASSSRRVDGELFF.

This clonotype came up many times. The chain carries TRBV20-1 and TRBJ1-4; no clear D gene. The germline gives CDR1 DFQATT, CDR2 SNEGSKA (reference sequence). The CDR3 totals 16 residues. The V end was cut by 2 bases, the J end by 3 bases, with 16 bases between. The CDR3 protein is CSARNRGYGANEKLFF. CDR3 in DNA: TGCAGTGCTAGAAACAGAGGATACGGGGCTAATGAAAAACTGTTTTTT.

This clonotype came up many times. This chain joins TRBV4-1 and TRBJ2-4, with 8 bases fitting TRBD1. CDR3 size: 16 residues. Trimming cost V 0 bases and J 8 bases; bases outside gene matches: 9. Germline values: CDR1 MGHRA, CDR2 YSYEKL. The CDR3 nucleotides read TGCGCCAGCAGCCAAGATCCACCGGACAGGGAACACATTCAGTACTTC. This translates into CASSQDPPDREHIQYF.

This clonotype was counted many times. This chain joins TRBV6-1 and TRBJ1-2; the match to TRBD1 covers 11 bases. Trimming cost V 7 bases and J 8 bases; bases outside gene matches: 12. The CDR3 extends over 15 amino acids. Germline CDR1 and CDR2: MNHNS and SASEGT. CDR3 in DNA: TGTGCCAGCAACAGACGGGGACAGGGGGTCGAAGGCTACACCTTC. It codes for CASNRRGQGVEGYTF.

Details on this clonotype: This may be a read error, as it is one base from a much larger clone. This sequence joins TRBV28 and TRBJ1-3; 12 bases fit TRBD1. This CDR3 comprises 20 residues. Germline CDR1 and CDR2: MDHEN and SYDVKM. This chain's CDR3 is CASSSIRDRGRLASGNTTYF. CDR3 nucleotide sequence: TGTGCCAGCAGTTCTATCCGGGACAGGGGGCGGTTGGCCTCTGGAAACACCACATATTTT.

Of note for this clonotype: Since a much larger clone is just one base distant, this may be a read error. The chain links TRBV28 to TRBJ2-2, with D possibly being TRBD2 (5 bases). Germline V CDR1 and CDR2: MDHEN, SYDVKM. CDR3 size: 16 residues. V was shortened by 5 bases and J by 3 bases, with 16 bases between the two germline ends. The CDR3 nucleotides are TGTGCCAGCAGTCCAGAGACTGGCGGGTACACCGGGGAGCTGTTTTTT. Its translation: CASSPETGGYTGELFF.

The rearrangement joins TRBV7-2 to TRBJ2-1, with 7 bases identical to TRBD2. CDR3 length: 14 residues. V dropped 3 bases and J dropped 8; count of bases not matched to a gene: 7. Germline CDR1 and CDR2: SGHTA and FQGNSA. This CDR3 reads CASSLSAGVHEQFF. In nucleotides, the CDR3 is TGTGCCAGCAGCTTGTCGGCGGGAGTGCATGAGCAGTTCTTC. Full variable domain (outside the CDR3, taken from reference TRBV7-2 and TRBJ2-1): GAGVSQSPSNKVTEKGKDVELRCDPISGHTALYWYRQSLGQGLEFLIYFQGNSAPDKSGLPSDRFSAERTGGSVSTLTIQRTQQEDSAVYLCASSLSAGVHEQFFGPGTRLTVL.

The rearrangement joins TRBV11-2 to TRBJ2-1; 7 nucleotides match TRBD2. CDR3 size: 14 residues. CDR1 SGHAT and CDR2 FQNNGV come from the germline V gene. Trimming at V came to 5 bases and at J to 9 bases, leaving 10 bases not matched to a gene. The CDR3 DNA follows: TGTGCCAGCAGCCTAGTGGCGGGAGTGGTTGAGCAGTTCTTC. Protein product: CASSLVAGVVEQFF.

This clonotype was recorded at least ten times. The chain employs TRBV2 and TRBJ1-5, with D hard to call. Germline V gene data show CDR1 as SNHLY and CDR2 as FYNNEI. V was clipped by 6 bases and J by 3 bases, with 12 bases between them. The length of the CDR3 is 14 residues. The CDR3: CASRGVAYNQPQHF. The CDR3, as DNA: TGTGCCAGCAGAGGTGTGGCATACAATCAGCCCCAGCATTTT.

Regarding this clonotype: Given a much more abundant clone one base away, this may be a read error. The conserved phenylalanine or tryptophan normally closing the CDR3 is absent here, so this likely arose from a read error. This chain links TRBV6-2 or TRBV6-3 with TRBJ2-2, with TRBD2 identical over 7 bases. CDR3 length: 16 amino acids. Unmatched junction bases numbered 6, after V lost 5 bases and J lost 0 bases. Germline V CDR1 and CDR2: MNHEY, SVGEGT. The CDR3 DNA is TGTGCCAGCAGTAGAGCGGGGTTCGCGAACACCGGGGAGCTGTTTCTT. Translating gives CASSRAGFANTGELFL.

This clonotype appeared many times. This sequence joins TRBV28 and TRBJ2-7, with TRBD1 matching over 8 bases. With V trimmed by 6 bases and J by 5 bases, 6 bases remained unmatched. The CDR3 consists of 13 residues. Looked up from germline, CDR1 is MDHEN and CDR2 is SYDVKM. The CDR3 region has the DNA TGTGCCAGCAGCCTATGGACAGGGAACGAGCAGTACTTC. It translates to CASSLWTGNEQYF.

CDR3: CASSYGQDSDEQYF. The CDR3 nucleotides read TGCGCCAGCAGCTACGGACAAGATTCGGACGAGCAGTACTTC. The chain is built from TRBV5-1 and TRBJ2-7; TRBD1 might be the D (5 bases). Trimming took off 3 bases at V and 5 bases at J, with 15 bases between the two ends. In germline, CDR1 is SGHRS, CDR2 YFSETQ. The CDR3 sequence is 14 residues long.

The V and J genes are TRBV29-1 and TRBJ2-2; 9 positions agree with TRBD2. Germline CDR1 is SQVTM and CDR2 is ANQGSEA. The trim removed 3 bases at V and 2 bases at J, leaving 7 bases unmatched. This CDR3 spans 16 amino acids. The CDR3 here is CSVEGFSGSNTGELFF. The CDR3, as DNA: TGCAGCGTTGAGGGCTTTAGCGGGAGTAACACCGGGGAGCTGTTTTTT.

This clonotype was seen only once. The rearrangement links TRBV4-3 to TRBJ2-5, with TRBD1 matching 7 bases. The CDR3 length is 15 residues. The V gene's germline CDR1 is LGHNA and CDR2 YSLEER. With V trimmed by 0 bases and J by 5 bases, 6 bases remained unmatched. The CDR3 is CASSQDADRDETQYF. The CDR3 DNA reads as TGCGCCAGCAGCCAAGACGCCGACAGGGACGAGACCCAGTACTTC.

This clonotype was seen many times. The CDR3 DNA follows: TGTGCCAGCAGCGAACATAGCAGCTCTGGGGCCAACGTCCTGACTTTC. This gives the protein CASSEHSSSGANVLTF. The gene calls are TRBV28 and TRBJ2-6; D ambiguous. Germline lookup yields CDR1 MDHEN and CDR2 SYDVKM. This CDR3 is built from 16 residues. V was shortened by 6 bases and J by 0 bases, with 12 bases between the two germline ends.

This clonotype was detected ten times or more. The chain recombines TRBV28 with TRBJ1-5; 10 positions match TRBD1. Germline lookup yields CDR1 MDHEN and CDR2 SYDVKM. The CDR3 has 15 residues. Trimming removed 7 bases from V and 6 bases from J; junction bases left unmatched: 9. CDR3 amino acids: CASTLGQGGGQPQHF. The CDR3 coding sequence is TGTGCCAGCACCCTAGGACAGGGGGGCGGTCAGCCCCAGCATTTT. Full variable domain (missing parts from reference TRBV28 and TRBJ1-5): DVKVTQSSRYLVKRTGEKVFLECVQDMDHENMFWYRQDPGLGLRLIYFSYDVKMKEKGDIPEGYSVSREKKERFSLILESASTNQTSMYLCASTLGQGGGQPQHFGDGTRLSIL.